What follows is one TCR beta chain and its context. Its antigen is unknown. This sample is drawn from a study of beta chain features in type 1 diabetes. CDR3 length: 11 residues. CDR1 DFQATT and CDR2 SNEGSKA come from the germline V gene (reference sequence). V shed 3 bases and J shed 11 bases, with 13 bases lying between them. Study results and limitations: Type 1 diabetes patients had TCRB CDR3s that were shorter (moderately but significantly so) in all four CD4+ subsets.

Expressed TCRB transcripts were sequenced because the entire RNA isolate underwent reverse transcription. Profiling relied on immunoSEQ multiplex PCR, and the TCRdb table lists in-frame clones only, not all of them. This sample has 600,000 to 700,000 clones, with roughly an eighth found just once. The V call is TRBV20-1, the J call TRBJ1-1; D is possibly TRBD1 (5 bases). This sequence originates from a man aged 18 to 29 with type 1 diabetes. Input material: naive CD4+ T cells from blood. CDR3 amino acids: CSARNSQGAFF. The CDR3 nucleotides read TGCAGTGCTAGGAACAGCCAGGGTGCTTTCTTT.